The 13 T cell receptor beta chains below come from one sample, sequenced in a study of early T cells in non-severe SARS-CoV-2 infection. TCRdb redid the calling of the 5' RACE reads with MiXCR, one entry per CDR3 protein. The table has around 60,000 distinct CDR3 sequences, roughly 12% seen once. Input material: whole blood. These receptors came from an adult who was a healthcare worker with PCR-confirmed SARS-CoV-2 infection or an uninfected control (not recorded which).

This clonotype came up a few times. The chain is built from TRBV9 and TRBJ2-3; either TRBD1 or TRBD2 may supply D (5 bases each). V lost 0 bases to trimming and J lost 3 bases, with 14 bases between them. The germline V gene encodes CDR1 SGDLS and CDR2 YYNGEE. CDR3 length: 16 residues. In DNA, the CDR3 is TGTGCCAGCAGCGTAGAGTTGGGGGTGACGACAGATACGCAGTATTTT. Protein product: CASSVELGVTTDTQYF.

In its sample, this clonotype was seen many times. The rearrangement links TRBV10-3 to TRBJ2-1; a weak D match, TRBD1 (5 bases). Germline V gene sequence: CDR1 ENHRY, CDR2 SYGVKD. V lost 5 bases to trimming and J lost 3 bases, with 11 bases between them. The CDR3 covers 14 residues. CDR3: CAISYSDIYNEQFF. The CDR3 coding sequence is TGTGCCATCAGTTACTCGGACATCTACAATGAGCAGTTCTTC.

This clonotype has just a few counts. The rearrangement joins TRBV5-4 to TRBJ2-2; D might be TRBD1 (6 bases). This CDR3 is 16 amino acids long. Per the germline V gene, CDR1 is SGHNT and CDR2 is YYREEE (reference sequence). The V and J ends lost 2 bases and 0 bases respectively, with 11 bases between them. The CDR3 loop is CASSFGQSTNTGELFF. The CDR3 nucleotides read TGTGCCAGCAGCTTCGGACAGTCTACGAACACCGGGGAGCTGTTTTTT.

This chain joins TRBV30 and TRBJ2-3; D ambiguous. Trimming removed 2 bases at V and 3 bases at J, with 9 bases between. The germline V gene encodes CDR1 GTSNPN and CDR2 SVGIG (reference sequence). The CDR3 is 13 residues long. The CDR3 DNA follows: TGTGCCTGGAGTAAGTTCCGAACAGATACGCAGTATTTT. Encoded protein: CAWSKFRTDTQYF.

This clonotype has more than one count but fewer than ten. The chain has TRBV7-9 and TRBJ2-1, with D maybe TRBD1 (5 bases). V was shortened by 3 bases and J by 16 bases, with 13 bases between the two germline ends. Germline-derived CDR1 and CDR2 are SEHNR and FQNEAQ (reference sequence). This CDR3 has 11 amino acids. The CDR3 loop reads CASSFGHPHFF. The CDR3 DNA reads as TGTGCCAGCAGCTTCGGACATCCTCACTTCTTC.

This clonotype was seen a few times. V is TRBV24-1 and J is TRBJ2-5, with 8 nucleotides matching TRBD2. The CDR3 loop spans 13 amino acids. With 4 bases clipped from V and 3 bases from J, the junction kept 0 bases outside the gene matches. Germline-derived CDR1 and CDR2 are KGHDR and SFDVKD. The CDR3: CATSDGGEETQYF. CDR3 in DNA: TGTGCCACCAGTGACGGGGGGGAAGAGACCCAGTACTTC.

The chain combines TRBV29-1 with TRBJ2-1; 16 positions agree with TRBD2. This CDR3 region has 17 residues. The V gene end was trimmed by 6 bases and the J gene end by 2 bases; junction bases not matched to a gene: 7. The V gene's germline CDR1 is SQVTM and CDR2 ANQGSEA. CDR3: CSVGGLAGGPAYNEQFF. CDR3 sequence (DNA): TGCAGCGTCGGGGGACTAGCGGGAGGGCCGGCCTACAATGAGCAGTTCTTC.

This clonotype was recorded a few times. The chain employs TRBV20-1 and TRBJ1-1; D possibly corresponds to TRBD1 (5 bases). V was clipped by 6 bases and J by 1 base, with 6 bases between them. The germline CDR1 and CDR2 sequences are DFQATT and SNEGSKA (reference sequence). The CDR3 has 11 residues. CDR3: CSAGANTEAFF. Written as DNA, the CDR3 is TGCAGTGCCGGGGCGAACACTGAAGCTTTCTTT.

This clonotype was seen ten or more times. V gene TRBV28 combines with J gene TRBJ2-2, with TRBD1 as a possible D gene (5 bases). This CDR3 is 15 amino acids long. V lost 1 base and J 7 bases, leaving 13 bases between the germline ends. Germline V gives CDR1 MDHEN, CDR2 SYDVKM. CDR3 region: CASSLFRVVVGELFF. The CDR3 coding sequence is TGTGCCAGCAGTTTATTCAGGGTGGTTGTCGGGGAGCTGTTTTTT.

This clonotype was observed a few times. V and J are TRBV7-2 and TRBJ1-2; the D gene is possibly TRBD1 (5 bases). Trimming took 5 bases from V and 8 from J, leaving 12 bases between them. Germline CDR1 reads SGHTA; CDR2 reads FQGNSA. The length of the CDR3 is 12 residues. The CDR3 sequence is CASSPHSGGYTF. The CDR3 DNA sequence: TGTGCCAGCAGCCCCCATTCAGGGGGCTACACCTTC.

This clonotype was counted ten times or more. This CDR3 reads CASSNRTSFDEQFF. CDR3 coding DNA: TGTGCCAGTAGTAACAGGACTAGTTTTGATGAGCAGTTCTTC. The chain joins TRBV19 to TRBJ2-1, with 7 bases lining up with TRBD2. The germline CDR1 and CDR2 sequences are LNHDA and SQIVND (reference sequence). Unmatched junction bases numbered 8, after V lost 4 bases and J lost 8 bases. The CDR3 is 14 amino acids.

This clonotype has only a few counts. The rearrangement links TRBV5-8 to TRBJ2-3, with 9 nucleotides matching TRBD1. With 3 bases clipped from V and 5 bases from J, the junction kept 7 bases outside the gene matches. Germline lookup yields CDR1 SGHTS and CDR2 YDEGEE. This CDR3 is built from 15 residues. This CDR3 is CASSSYRGQVDTQYF. The CDR3 nucleotides read TGTGCCAGCAGCTCCTACAGGGGGCAGGTAGATACGCAGTATTTT.

This clonotype was detected a few times. The chain joins TRBV9 to TRBJ2-7; 7 bases match TRBD1. CDR1 is SGDLS, CDR2 YYNGEE, per germline. V dropped 4 bases and J dropped 0; count of bases not matched to a gene: 4. The CDR3 contains 14 residues. The CDR3 DNA reads TGTGCCAGCAGCAAAGGGGGCCCCTCCTACGAGCAGTACTTC. As protein: CASSKGGPSYEQYF.